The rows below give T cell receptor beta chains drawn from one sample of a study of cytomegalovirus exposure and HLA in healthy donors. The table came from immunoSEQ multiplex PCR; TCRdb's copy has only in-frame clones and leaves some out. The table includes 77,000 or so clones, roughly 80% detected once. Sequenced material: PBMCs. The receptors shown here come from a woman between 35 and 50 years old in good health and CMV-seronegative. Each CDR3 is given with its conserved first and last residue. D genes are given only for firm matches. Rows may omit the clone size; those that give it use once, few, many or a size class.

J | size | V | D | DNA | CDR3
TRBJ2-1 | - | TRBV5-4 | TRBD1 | TGTGCCAGCAGCTTGGGGGACAGGTCGTATGAGCAGTTCTTC | CASSLGDRSYEQFF
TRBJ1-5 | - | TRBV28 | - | TGTGCCAGCAGCCTACGGACGGCGGGTCAGCCCCAGCATTTT | CASSLRTAGQPQHF
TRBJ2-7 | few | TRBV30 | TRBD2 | TGTGCCTGGAGTGTGAGTAGGACTAGCGGGACCAAAAACGAGCAGTACTTC | CAWSVSRTSGTKNEQYF
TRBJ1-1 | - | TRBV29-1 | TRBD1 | TGCAGCGTCCTCCAGGGGGGGAACACTGAAGCTTTCTTT | CSVLQGGNTEAFF
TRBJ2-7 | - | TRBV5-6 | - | TGTGCCAGCAGCCCTTACAGGGCTCGCTACGAGCAGTACTTC | CASSPYRARYEQYF
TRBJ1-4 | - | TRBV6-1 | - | TGTGCCAGCAGCAGGGAAACGAGAGAAAAACTGTTTTTT | CASSRETREKLFF
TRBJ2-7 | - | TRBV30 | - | TGTGCCTGGAGGATACAGGATAGTTCCTACGAGCAGTACTTC | CAWRIQDSSYEQYF
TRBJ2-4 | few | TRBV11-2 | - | TGTGCCAGCAGCTTCATTTCTTCGGGATCCAAAAACATTCAGTACTTC | CASSFISSGSKNIQYF
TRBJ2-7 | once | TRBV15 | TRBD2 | TGTGCCACCAGCACACTAGCGGGAGGGTTTGAGCAGTACTTC | CATSTLAGGFEQYF
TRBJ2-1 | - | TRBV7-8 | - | TGTGCCAGCAGCCCCTCGTCGGTCCAGGGGCGACGGAGCTCCTACAATGAGCAGTTCTTC | CASSPSSVQGRRSSYNEQFF
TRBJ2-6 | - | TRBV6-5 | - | TGTGCCAGCAGTTCCGTACGGTGGGCCAACGTCCTGACTTTC | CASSSVRWANVLTF
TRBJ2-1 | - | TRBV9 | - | TGTGCCAGCAGCGTAGGGGCTGGGTACAATGAGCAGTTCTTC | CASSVGAGYNEQFF
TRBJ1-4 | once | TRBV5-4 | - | TGTGCCAGCAGCTGGCAGGGGAACGAAAAACTGTTTTTT | CASSWQGNEKLFF
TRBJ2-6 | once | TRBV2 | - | TGTGCCAGCGAAGGGGTGGGGGGCAGGGGGATCTCTGGGGCCAACGTCCTGACTTTC | CASEGVGGRGISGANVLTF
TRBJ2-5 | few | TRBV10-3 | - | TGTGCCATCAGTGACCGCGAGGTGGTAGAGACCCAGTACTTC | CAISDREVVETQYF
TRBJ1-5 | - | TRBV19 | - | TGTGCCAGTAGTTTTTATCAGGGGTTATCTAGCAATCAGCCCCAGCATTTT | CASSFYQGLSSNQPQHF
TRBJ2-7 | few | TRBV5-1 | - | TGCGCCAGCAGCTTGACACTATACTACGAGCAGTACTTC | CASSLTLYYEQYF
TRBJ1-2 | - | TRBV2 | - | TGTGCCAGCAGAAACAGGGTGTCCTATGGCTACACCTTC | CASRNRVSYGYTF
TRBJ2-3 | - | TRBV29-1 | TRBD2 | TGCAGCGTCCGGGGGGGGGTAGATACGCAGTATTTT | CSVRGGVDTQYF
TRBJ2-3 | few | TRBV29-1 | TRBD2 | TGCAGCGTTGAACGCCTAGCGGACCCAGATACGCAGTATTTT | CSVERLADPDTQYF
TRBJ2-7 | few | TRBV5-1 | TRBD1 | TGCGCCAGCAGCTTGGAACCGGGACAGGGGGCGCAGCCCCCCTGCGAGCAGTACTTC | CASSLEPGQGAQPPCEQYF
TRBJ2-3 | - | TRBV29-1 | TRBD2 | TGCAGCGTTGTATCCAGCGGGAGGGCCGTTCGTTCCGATACGCAGTATTTT | CSVVSSGRAVRSDTQYF
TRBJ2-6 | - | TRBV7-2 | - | TGTGCCAGCAGACCAAAGACAGGAAGGGTATCTTTCGGGGCCAACGTCCTGACTTTC | CASRPKTGRVSFGANVLTF
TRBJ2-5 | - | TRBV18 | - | TGTGCCAGCTCAATCCAGGGTGGTGAGACCCAGTACTTC | CASSIQGGETQYF
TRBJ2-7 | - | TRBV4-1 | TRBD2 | TGCGCCAGCAGCCAGCACCTAGCGGGAGGAGACTACGAGCAGTACTTC | CASSQHLAGGDYEQYF
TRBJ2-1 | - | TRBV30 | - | TGTGCCTGGAGTGTAGGGGTTAGCCCGCAGTTCTTC | CAWSVGVSPQFF
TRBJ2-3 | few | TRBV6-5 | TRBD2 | TGTGCCAGCACTAGCGGGCGAGGGGGCACAGATACGCAGTATTTT | CASTSGRGGTDTQYF
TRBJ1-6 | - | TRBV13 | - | TGTGCCAGCAGCTTAGCAGGGGCGGGTTCACCCCTCCACTTT | CASSLAGAGSPLHF
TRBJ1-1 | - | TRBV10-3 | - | TGTGCCATCAGTGAGTCGACTCCCGGGGGGCGTGAAGCTTTCTTT | CAISESTPGGREAFF
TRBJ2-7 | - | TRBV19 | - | TGTGCCAGTAGTAACAGAAGGAGGGAACCCTACGAGCAGTACTTC | CASSNRRREPYEQYF
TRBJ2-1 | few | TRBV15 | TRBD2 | TGTGCCACCAGCACGAAAACTATTAGCGGGGGAGGGGGTGAGCAGTTCTTC | CATSTKTISGGGGEQFF
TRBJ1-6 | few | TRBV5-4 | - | TGTGCCAGCAGCGCCGTAGCCCAAACAACACCCCTCCACTTT | CASSAVAQTTPLHF
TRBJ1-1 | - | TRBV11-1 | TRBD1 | TGTGCCAGCAGCTGGGGACAGGGAAAGTTTGTCACTGAAGCTTTCTTT | CASSWGQGKFVTEAFF
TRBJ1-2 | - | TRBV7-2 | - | TGTGCCAGCAGCGCAGAGAGGAGCCGTGGCTACACCTTC | CASSAERSRGYTF
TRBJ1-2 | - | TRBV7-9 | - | TGTGCCAGCAGCGAGACAGGCTATGGCTACACCTTC | CASSETGYGYTF
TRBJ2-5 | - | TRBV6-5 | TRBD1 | TGTGCCAGCAGTTACGGGGGACAGGGTGAGACCCAGTACTTC | CASSYGGQGETQYF
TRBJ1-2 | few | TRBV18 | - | TGTGCCAGCTCACCGTCCGGGGACTATGGCTACACCTTC | CASSPSGDYGYTF
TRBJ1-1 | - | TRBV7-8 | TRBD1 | TGTGCCAGCAGCTCCGGGACAGGGGGCGTTTACACTGAAGCTTTCTTT | CASSSGTGGVYTEAFF
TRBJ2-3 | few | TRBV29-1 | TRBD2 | TGCAGCGTTGCGGCCAGCGGGGGCCTTGTGGGGGCAGATACGCAGTATTTT | CSVAASGGLVGADTQYF
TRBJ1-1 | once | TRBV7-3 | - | TGTGCCAGCAGCTTAATAGGGGGAGCCACTGAAGCTTTCTTT | CASSLIGGATEAFF
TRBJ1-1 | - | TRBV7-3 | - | TGTGCCAGCAGCTACGGGGGATACACTGAAGCTTTCTTT | CASSYGGYTEAFF
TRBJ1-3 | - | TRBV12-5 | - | TGTGCTAGTGGATCCGATCCAGGATTAGGAAACACCATATATTTT | CASGSDPGLGNTIYF
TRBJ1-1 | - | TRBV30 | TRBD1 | TGTGCCTGGAGTGCCCCTACGACAGGGTGGTACACTGAAGCTTTCTTT | CAWSAPTTGWYTEAFF
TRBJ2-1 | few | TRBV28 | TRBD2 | TGTGCCAGCACCCTAGCGGGAGGGTCCTACAATGAGCAGTTCTTC | CASTLAGGSYNEQFF
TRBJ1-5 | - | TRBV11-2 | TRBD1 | TGTGCCAGCAGCTCACAGGGGGCCCAGCATTTT | CASSSQGAQHF
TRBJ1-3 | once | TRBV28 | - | TGTGCCAGCAGTCTCACCGGGATCACTAATGGAGGAAACACCATATATTTT | CASSLTGITNGGNTIYF
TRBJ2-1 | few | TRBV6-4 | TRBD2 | TGTGCCAGCAGCGTTGGACTAGCGGGAGTATTTGAGCAGTTCTTC | CASSVGLAGVFEQFF
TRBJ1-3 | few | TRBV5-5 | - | TGTGCCAGCAGCTCCAGGGGCTCTGGAAACACCATATATTTT | CASSSRGSGNTIYF
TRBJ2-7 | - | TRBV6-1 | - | TGTGCCAGCAGTGAAGGCCCGTCGGGTTACTCCTACGAGCAGTACTTC | CASSEGPSGYSYEQYF